This T cell receptor (beta chain) was observed in a study of CD8+ T cells in alopecia areata. TCR sequencing used cDNA made by reverse transcription of extracted RNA. Assay used: immunoSEQ multiplex PCR; TCRdb lists only in-frame clones, some missing. The sample shows 80,000 to 100,000 clones, 41% of them seen only once. This CDR3 is built from 15 residues. With 3 bases removed from V and 0 bases from J, the gap between germline ends came to 12 bases. Germline V lookup: CDR1 LGHNA, CDR2 YSLEER. Isolation of CD4+ and CD8+ T cells from PBMCs was achieved by sorting. The sample was CD4+ T cells sorted from blood. The V and J genes are TRBV4-3 and TRBJ2-7; TRBD1 might be the D (6 bases). This receptor was taken from a human donor with alopecia areata. CDR3 sequence reads: CASSQDWTVSYEQYF. CDR3 DNA: TGCGCCAGCAGCCAGGATTGGACAGTCTCCTACGAGCAGTACTTC.